The 18 T cell receptor beta chains reported below all come from one sample, sequenced in a study of blood T cells in healthy people across ages (dated by TCRdb to between 2014 and 2017). Libraries were prepared through 5' RACE. The sequencing machine was an Illumina HiSeq 2500. A second about 7 to 12 cycle PCR used a sample-barcoded 5' primer and a J-beta primer mix. TCRdb ran its own pipeline on the public reads, namely fastp trimming at Q25 and MiXCR clone calling, and kept in-frame beta chains. Rows with one shared CDR3 protein collapse into an entry with the most common genes and DNA. In this sample the table shows around 500,000 distinct CDR3 sequences, around half of which occur a single time. The biggest ten clones account for around 25% of the sample. Sequencing was carried out using blood. The receptors originated from a man aged 80 or over in good health.

This clonotype was seen only a few times. The chain is built from TRBV7-8 and TRBJ1-5; D is ambiguous. The V and J ends lost 4 bases and 2 bases respectively, with 15 bases between them. Germline V CDR1 and CDR2: SGHVS, FQNEAQ. The length of the CDR3 is 16 residues. CDR3 amino acids: CASSSPPGSRNQPQHF. The CDR3 nucleotides read TGTGCCAGCAGCTCCCCCCCCGGGAGCCGCAATCAGCCCCAGCATTTT.

This CDR3 is CASSRQLAKNIQYF. CDR3 DNA: TGTGCCAGCAGCCGTCAACTAGCCAAAAACATTCAGTACTTC. This chain links TRBV28 with TRBJ2-4; the D is unclear. The CDR3 runs 14 residues. In germline, CDR1 is MDHEN, CDR2 SYDVKM. The V and J ends lost 6 bases and 0 bases respectively, with 9 bases between them. The full variable domain, its missing parts supplied by reference TRBV28 and TRBJ2-4, is DVKVTQSSRYLVKRTGEKVFLECVQDMDHENMFWYRQDPGLGLRLIYFSYDVKMKEKGDIPEGYSVSREKKERFSLILESASTNQTSMYLCASSRQLAKNIQYFGAGTRLSVL.

The J gene is TRBJ1-2, the V gene TRBV7-9; D is unclear. Germline lookup yields CDR1 SEHNR and CDR2 FQNEAQ (reference sequence). Trimming pared 1 base from V and 7 bases from J, leaving 13 bases between. CDR3 length equals 14 residues. CDR3 protein: CASSLGPEGCGYTF. In nucleotides, the CDR3 is TGTGCCAGCAGCTTAGGTCCTGAAGGCTGTGGCTACACCTTC.

The CDR3: CRTSAYNEQFF. The CDR3 DNA reads as TGCAGAACTAGCGCTTACAATGAGCAGTTCTTC. V is TRBV20-1 and J is TRBJ2-1, with 7 bases fitting TRBD2. Germline V gene lookup returns CDR1 DFQATT and CDR2 SNEGSKA (reference sequence). This CDR3 region has 11 residues.

The chain has TRBV30 and TRBJ2-4, with D perhaps matching TRBD1 or TRBD2 (6 bases each). The CDR3 has 14 residues. Germline CDR1 reads GTSNPN; CDR2 reads SVGIG (reference sequence). The V and J ends lost 0 bases and 9 bases respectively, with 15 bases between them. The CDR3 DNA follows: TGTGCCTGGAGTGTAAACAGCGGAGGGGGCATTCAGTACTTC. Its protein product is CAWSVNSGGGIQYF.

The chain combines TRBV2 with TRBJ2-7; D is possibly TRBD2 (5 bases). This CDR3 comprises 11 residues. Trimming shortened V by 8 bases and J by 6 bases, and 11 bases separated the two germline ends. Per germline, CDR1 SNHLY and CDR2 FYNNEI. The CDR3 DNA reads as TGTGCCAGCCTCCAAAGCGGCGAGCAGTACTTC. It encodes CASLQSGEQYF. The full variable domain, its missing parts supplied by reference TRBV2 and TRBJ2-7, is EPEVTQTPSHQVTQMGQEVILRCVPISNHLYFYWYRQILGQKVEFLVSFYNNEISEKSEIFDDQFSVERPDGSNFTLKIRSTKLEDSAMYFCASLQSGEQYFGPGTRLTVT.

The chain carries TRBV7-3 and TRBJ2-2; D is ambiguous. Germline V lookup: CDR1 SGHTA, CDR2 FQGTGA. The V end was cut by 1 base, the J end by 5 bases, with 17 bases between. The CDR3 totals 17 residues. Here the CDR3 reads CASSLNAPDTGTGELFF. The CDR3 bases are TGTGCCAGCAGCTTAAATGCCCCCGACACCGGAACCGGGGAGCTGTTTTTT.

The chain combines TRBV6-2 or TRBV6-3 with TRBJ2-5; D not certain. The DNA matches TRBJ2-7 better at its end, which makes the J call doubtful. CDR1 is MNHEY, CDR2 SVGEGT, per germline. This CDR3 region has 15 residues. CDR3 DNA sequence: TGTGCCAGCAGTTACGTGTCCAAATCCTCCTACGAGCAGTACTTC. This gives the protein CASSYVSKSSYEQYF.

This clonotype was observed a few times. The V call is TRBV10-3, the J call TRBJ2-5; no firm D call. The CDR3 is made up of 13 amino acids. Germline CDR1 ENHRY, CDR2 SYGVKD. Trimming shortened V by 4 bases and J by 1 base, and 7 bases separated the two germline ends. The CDR3 protein is CAISGTAQETQYF. The CDR3 DNA sequence: TGTGCCATCAGTGGGACGGCCCAAGAGACCCAGTACTTC.

This clonotype was detected many times. CDR3 sequence (DNA): TGTGCCAGCAGCGCCTACAGGGCTGAAGCTTTCTTT. It is translated as CASSAYRAEAFF. The rearrangement links TRBV7-6 to TRBJ1-1; tentatively, D is TRBD1 (6 bases). Germline CDR1 is SGHVS and CDR2 is FNYEAQ. The V end was cut by 5 bases, the J end by 6 bases, with 10 bases between. CDR3 size: 12 residues.

The chain is built from TRBV15 and TRBJ2-3; TRBD2 agrees at 10 bases. Germline CDR1 LNHNV, CDR2 YYDKDF (reference sequence). The length of the CDR3 is 18 residues. After removal of 0 bases from V and 2 bases from J, the junction contained 8 bases not matched to a gene. As DNA, the CDR3 is TGTGCCACCAGCAGAGATTCCGGGACTAGCGATATCACAGATACGCAGTATTTT. It codes for CATSRDSGTSDITDTQYF. The whole variable domain, filled in from reference TRBV15 and TRBJ2-3, reads DAMVIQNPRYQVTQFGKPVTLSCSQTLNHNVMYWYQQKSSQAPKLLFHYYDKDFNNEADTPDNFQSRRPNTSFCFLDIRSPGLGDTAMYLCATSRDSGTSDITDTQYFGPGTRLTVL.

This clonotype has just a few counts. This sequence joins TRBV29-1 and TRBJ2-5, with 9 bases fitting TRBD2. The length of the CDR3 is 13 residues. The germline gives CDR1 SQVTM, CDR2 ANQGSEA. With 4 bases clipped from V and 8 bases from J, the junction kept 8 bases outside the gene matches. CDR3 residues: CSVGLAGSGTQYF. The CDR3 DNA reads TGCAGCGTTGGTCTAGCGGGGTCAGGCACCCAGTACTTC.

Note on this clonotype: Sequence at one end of the junction differs from germline and may be a read error. In DNA form, the CDR3 reads TGTGTCAGCAGTTTATCGAAGGGTAGGACAGGGGCTCCGGATACGCAGTATTTT. Amino acids: CVSSLSKGRTGAPDTQYF. This sequence joins TRBV27 and TRBJ2-3, with 9 bases that match TRBD1. This CDR3 spans 18 amino acids. Germline V lookup: CDR1 MNHEY, CDR2 SMNVEV (reference sequence).

A note on this clonotype: Since a much larger clone is just one base distant, this may be a read error. This chain links TRBV6-5 with TRBJ2-3; 9 positions match TRBD2. The germline V gene has CDR1 MNHEY and CDR2 SVGAGI. V shed 7 bases, J shed 3 bases, and the junction held 8 bases outside the gene matches. CDR3 size: 15 residues. CDR3 amino acids: CASNSASGVTDTQYF. DNA for the CDR3: TGTGCCAGCAACTCGGCTAGCGGGGTAACAGATACGCAGTATTTT.

The gene calls are TRBV5-1 and TRBJ2-1, with a tentative D call TRBD2 (5 bases). This CDR3 comprises 15 residues. Germline V lookup: CDR1 SGHRS, CDR2 YFSETQ. Trimming removed 3 bases from V and 4 bases from J, with 14 bases in between. The CDR3 DNA sequence: TGCGCCAGCAGCTCGAACCCTACTAGTTACAATGAGCAGTTCTTC. Translating gives CASSSNPTSYNEQFF.

The chain employs TRBV7-2 and TRBJ1-1, with 11 bases that match TRBD1. V trimming: 6 bases; J trimming: 4 bases; junction bases outside the gene matches: 7. Germline V gene sequence: CDR1 SGHTA, CDR2 FQGNSA. This CDR3 is 15 amino acids long. The CDR3 DNA is TGTGCCAGCAGGCGCGGACAGGGGGCGGGCACTGAAGCTTTCTTT. It encodes CASRRGQGAGTEAFF.

The chain has TRBV12-3 or TRBV12-4 and TRBJ1-1; possible D gene TRBD1, 5 bases. V lost 6 bases and J 0 bases, leaving 14 bases between the germline ends. CDR3 size: 15 residues. The CDR3 loop reads CASSRGPPVNTEAFF. DNA of the CDR3: TGTGCCAGCAGCCGGGGACCTCCCGTGAACACTGAAGCTTTCTTT.

The V and J genes are TRBV29-1 and TRBJ1-5; the D is unclear. CDR3 size: 14 residues. Germline lookup yields CDR1 SQVTM and CDR2 ANQGSEA. Trimming removed 5 bases from V and 9 bases from J, with 20 bases in between. CDR3 DNA: TGCAGCGTTTCAGAGGGCCTGATGGGTGGGCCCCAGCATTTT. Protein product: CSVSEGLMGGPQHF.